The 17 T cell receptor beta chains presented below share a single source sample, sequenced in a study of T cells in Graves' hyperthyroidism and ophthalmopathy. Amplification of TCR beta CDR3 regions was performed using RNA transcripts as template. The primer set for the first-round RT-PCR of the TCR CDR3 was HTBI. Using its own MiXCR run on the multiplex PCR reads, TCRdb lists one record per CDR3 protein. The sample includes approximately 640,000 distinct CDR3 sequences, 15% to 20% of them seen just once. Sequenced: blood. These receptors all come from a man in his fifties or sixties with Graves' hyperthyroidism.

The rearrangement joins TRBV19 to TRBJ1-2; D remains unclear. The V gene lost 0 bases and the J gene lost 5 bases, with 13 bases spanning the gap. This CDR3 is 15 amino acids long. Germline CDR1 and CDR2: LNHDA and SQIVND (reference sequence). The CDR3 region has the DNA TGTGCCAGTAGTATAGACCCAGGACGGGGTTATGGCTACACCTTC. Amino acid sequence: CASSIDPGRGYGYTF.

This clonotype came up a few times. The chain joins TRBV13 to TRBJ2-7, with D tentatively TRBD1 (5 bases). The length of the CDR3 is 13 residues. Looked up from germline, CDR1 is PRHDT and CDR2 is FYEKMQ (reference sequence). V was cut by 4 bases and J by 2 bases, with 9 bases left in between. The CDR3 loop is CASSSTVTYEQYF. In DNA form, the CDR3 reads TGTGCCAGCAGCTCGACAGTTACCTACGAGCAGTACTTC.

As regards this clonotype: A much more abundant neighbour one base away suggests this may be a read error. The rearrangement uses TRBV28 and TRBJ2-1, with 13 nucleotides matching TRBD2. CDR3 length equals 17 residues. Germline CDR1 reads MDHEN; CDR2 reads SYDVKM. The V segment lost 5 bases and the J segment 11 bases; nucleotides outside the gene matches: 15. This CDR3 is CASSPQGLAGVLNKQFF. DNA for the CDR3: TGTGCCAGCAGTCCACAAGGACTAGCGGGGGTACTAAATAAGCAGTTCTTC.

The chain has TRBV29-1 and TRBJ2-7; D is possibly TRBD2 (5 bases). Germline V gives CDR1 SQVTM, CDR2 ANQGSEA. The CDR3 contains 14 residues. V was trimmed by 5 bases and J by 3 bases, leaving 17 bases between them. The CDR3: CSVLVARPFYEQYF. CDR3 DNA sequence: TGCAGCGTTTTGGTAGCGAGGCCTTTCTACGAGCAGTACTTC.

Many counts were recorded for this clonotype. J is TRBJ2-3 and V is TRBV7-2; 7 bases are a match to TRBD1. V shed 0 bases, J shed 14 bases, and the junction held 8 bases outside the gene matches. This CDR3 has 13 amino acids. The V gene's germline CDR1 is SGHTA and CDR2 FQGNSA. The CDR3 here is CASSLAIDRVRYF. The CDR3 DNA is TGTGCCAGCAGCTTAGCAATAGACAGGGTGAGGTATTTT.

This clonotype has more than one count but fewer than ten. This chain joins TRBV19 and TRBJ2-2; D may be TRBD1 or TRBD2 (5 bases each). The CDR3 runs to 16 residues. Deletions cut 6 bases from V and 7 bases from J, with 21 bases between. The germline CDR1 and CDR2 sequences are LNHDA and SQIVND (reference sequence). The CDR3 is CASSPRTARGIGELFF. The CDR3 coding sequence is TGTGCCAGTAGCCCAAGGACGGCGAGGGGAATCGGGGAGCTGTTTTTT.

Many counts were recorded for this clonotype. V usage is TRBV12-3 or TRBV12-4 and J usage is TRBJ2-5; TRBD2 is a possible D gene (5 bases). V was cut by 6 bases and J by 3 bases, with 14 bases left in between. CDR3 length: 14 amino acids. The CDR3 region has the DNA TGTGCCAGCAGCCACTGGACCGGGGAAGAGACCCAGTACTTC. Residues: CASSHWTGEETQYF.

The chain uses TRBV9 and TRBJ1-2; tentative D call: TRBD1 (5 bases). The CDR3 loop spans 14 amino acids. Germline V gives CDR1 SGDLS, CDR2 YYNGEE. With 4 bases removed from V and 4 bases from J, the gap between germline ends came to 14 bases. The CDR3 loop is CASSPPSGTYGYTF. The CDR3 bases are TGTGCCAGCAGCCCTCCGTCAGGGACCTATGGCTACACCTTC.

This clonotype was recorded many times. The chain employs TRBV5-1 and TRBJ1-2, with 7 bases fitting TRBD1. V gave up 2 bases and J gave up 0 bases; unmatched junction bases: 1. The CDR3 spans 14 residues. CDR1 and CDR2 from the germline V gene are SGHRS and YFSETQ. Here the CDR3 DNA reads TGCGCCAGCAGCTTACAGGGGACTAACTATGGCTACACCTTC. It codes for CASSLQGTNYGYTF.

This clonotype has a handful of counts. This chain links TRBV4-1 with TRBJ2-3; D is ambiguous. V lost 5 bases and J lost 6, with 12 bases in between. Germline loops: CDR1 MGHRA, CDR2 YSYEKL. This CDR3 contains 13 residues. CDR3 region: CASSARFTDTQYF. The CDR3 nucleotides read TGCGCCAGCAGCGCCCGATTTACTGATACGCAGTATTTT.

This clonotype was counted at least ten times. The gene calls are TRBV19 and TRBJ2-6; D remains ambiguous. The CDR3 runs to 13 residues. Germline V gene lookup returns CDR1 LNHDA and CDR2 SQIVND (reference sequence). V was clipped by 6 bases and J by 0 bases, with 3 bases between them. In DNA form, the CDR3 reads TGTGCCAGTAGACCCTCTGGGGCCAACGTCCTGACTTTC. This translates into CASRPSGANVLTF.

The chain recombines TRBV6-1 with TRBJ1-2, with TRBD1 as a possible D gene (5 bases). The CDR3 is made up of 13 amino acids. Germline V gene sequence: CDR1 MNHNS, CDR2 SASEGT. The V end lost 4 bases, the J end lost 8 bases, and 14 bases lay between the germline ends. The CDR3 DNA reads as TGTGCCAGCAGTGTTCAGGGTTTGGAAGGCTACACCTTC. It specifies CASSVQGLEGYTF.

This clonotype was seen a handful of times. V and J are TRBV28 and TRBJ2-2, with D possibly called TRBD1 or TRBD2 (5 bases each). The germline V and J ends were trimmed by 5 bases and 1 base, with 14 bases remaining between them. CDR1 and CDR2 from the germline V gene are MDHEN and SYDVKM. The CDR3 covers 16 residues. The CDR3 DNA reads as TGTGCCAGCAGTATACTCGGGACGGAGAACACCGGGGAGCTGTTTTTT. Amino acid sequence: CASSILGTENTGELFF.

On this clonotype itself: This clone may be a read error of a much larger clone one base away. CDR3 nucleotide sequence: TGTGCCAGCAGCTATGGACAAACCTACGAGCCGTACTTC. It codes for CASSYGQTYEPYF. The gene calls are TRBV7-3 and TRBJ2-7; a possible D gene is TRBD1 (5 bases). Germline V lookup: CDR1 SGHTA, CDR2 FQGTGA. The CDR3 is made up of 13 amino acids. The whole variable domain, remainder taken from reference TRBV7-3 and TRBJ2-7, is GAGVSQTPSNKVTEKGKYVELRCDPISGHTALYWYRQSLGQGPEFLIYFQGTGAADDSGLPNDRFFAVRPEGSVSTLKIQRTERGDSAVYLCASSYGQTYEPYFGPGTRLTVT.

CDR3 residues: CAIRGTWELFF. CDR3 DNA: TGTGCCATCAGGGGAACTTGGGAGCTGTTTTTT. V and J are TRBV10-3 and TRBJ2-2; unclear D gene. CDR1 is ENHRY and CDR2 is SYGVKD in the germline V gene. The CDR3 sequence is 11 residues long. Trimming took 6 bases from V and 9 from J, leaving 8 bases between them.

This clonotype has ten or more counts. This rearrangement joins TRBV2 to TRBJ1-4; 7 nucleotides line up with TRBD1. The CDR3 is made up of 14 amino acids. V was clipped by 6 bases and J by 5 bases; unmatched bases: 6. CDR1 and CDR2 (germline): SNHLY, FYNNEI. CDR3 DNA sequence: TGTGCCAGCAGCGAGACAGGGAAAAATGAAAAACTGTTTTTT. Translating gives CASSETGKNEKLFF.

The chain carries TRBV7-9 and TRBJ1-1, with D possibly matching TRBD1 (5 bases). Germline lookup yields CDR1 SEHNR and CDR2 FQNEAQ (reference sequence). V was pared by 1 base and J by 10 bases, with 16 bases between. The CDR3 consists of 14 residues. For the CDR3, the DNA is TGTGCCAGCAGCTTAGATCGAGCCGGGACGGGAGCTTTCTTT. Translation: CASSLDRAGTGAFF.